A single sample is the source of the 11 T cell receptor beta chains below, sequenced in a study of T cell clonotyping in hematopoietic cell transplantation. This sample's time point: recipient sample about 28 days before transplant, after cytoreduction. The table came from immunoSEQ multiplex PCR; TCRdb's copy has only in-frame clones and leaves some out. The data contain approximately 22,000 clones, roughly 90% of them singletons. Sequences were derived from peripheral blood mononuclear cells, sampled before stem cell transplant. The receptors shown here come from a man in his late teens or twenties with biphenotypic leukemia. Some clones in this sample may be carry-over from other donors' samples.

The chain joins TRBV27 to TRBJ2-7; the D gene could be TRBD1 or TRBD2 (5 bases each). CDR1 is MNHEY, CDR2 SMNVEV, per germline (reference sequence). The CDR3 extends over 13 amino acids. V was shortened by 5 bases and J by 3 bases, with 11 bases between the two germline ends. The CDR3 DNA follows: TGTGCCAGCAGTCCACTAGACAGCTACGAGCAGTACTTC. This sequence encodes CASSPLDSYEQYF.

V is TRBV30 and J is TRBJ2-1, with 8 bases that match TRBD2. The CDR3 contains 17 residues. Germline-derived CDR1 and CDR2 are GTSNPN and SVGIG (reference sequence). The ends lost 2 bases at V and 6 bases at J; junction bases unmatched: 15. The CDR3 nucleotides read TGTGCCTGGAGTTCCTTTTTATTGGGACTAGGCGGCAATGAGCAGTTCTTC. It yields the protein CAWSSFLLGLGGNEQFF.

V is TRBV11-3 and J is TRBJ2-7; 11 bases match TRBD2. The V gene's germline CDR1 is SGHNT and CDR2 YENEEA. The junction had 7 bases not matched to a gene; V was cut back by 4 bases and J by 2 bases. The CDR3 runs 16 residues. The CDR3 sequence: CASSSSGTSGAYEQYF. CDR3 sequence (DNA): TGTGCCAGCAGCTCCTCCGGGACTAGCGGAGCCTACGAGCAGTACTTC.

The gene calls are TRBV10-3 and TRBJ1-5; D possibly corresponds to TRBD1 (6 bases). V was cut by 3 bases and J by 1 base, with 7 bases left in between. The CDR3 has 14 residues. The V gene's germline CDR1 is ENHRY and CDR2 SYGVKD. Written as DNA, the CDR3 is TGTGCCATCAGTGATAGGGGGAGCAATCAGCCCCAGCATTTT. It is translated as CAISDRGSNQPQHF.

The chain couples TRBV6-5 to TRBJ2-5; no clear D. The CDR3 covers 13 residues. Germline CDR1 and CDR2: MNHEY and SVGAGI. Trimming cost V 5 bases and J 4 bases, with 11 bases left between them. The CDR3 sequence: CASSPTTRETQYF. The CDR3 nucleotides are TGTGCCAGCAGTCCGACCACCCGAGAGACCCAGTACTTC.

This clone was observed a handful of times. J is TRBJ1-2 and V is TRBV7-9; 10 bases agree with TRBD1. Germline V gene data show CDR1 as SEHNR and CDR2 as FQNEAQ (reference sequence). The CDR3 is made up of 16 amino acids. V was pared by 5 bases and J by 4 bases, with 10 bases of the junction left unmatched. CDR3 amino acids: CASSTVGGDRGYGYTF. CDR3 nucleotide sequence: TGTGCCAGCAGCACCGTTGGTGGGGACAGGGGCTATGGCTACACCTTC.

This chain joins TRBV2 and TRBJ2-5; D gene uncertain. The CDR3 runs 11 residues. The V and J ends lost 3 bases and 5 bases respectively, with 4 bases between them. Germline V CDR1 and CDR2: SNHLY, FYNNEI. The CDR3 here is CASSEGETQYF. The DNA for the CDR3 is TGTGCCAGCAGTGAGGGGGAGACCCAGTACTTC.

V is TRBV4-3 and J is TRBJ1-5; no reliable D call. V was clipped by 2 bases and J by 6 bases, with 17 bases between them. CDR3 length: 16 residues. Germline CDR1 and CDR2: LGHNA and YSLEER. As DNA, the CDR3 is TGCGCCAGCAGCCAATCAGGACGGGCGGTTGCTCAGCCCCAGCATTTT. It is translated as CASSQSGRAVAQPQHF.

The chain employs TRBV5-1 and TRBJ2-7; the match to TRBD2 covers 7 bases. The length of the CDR3 is 16 residues. Germline values: CDR1 SGHRS, CDR2 YFSETQ. Losses at the gene ends were 0 bases for V and 1 base for J; bases not matched to a gene: 7. In DNA, the CDR3 is TGCGCCAGCAGCTTGGTGGGCGGGAGTGATTCCTACGAGCAGTACTTC. Its protein is CASSLVGGSDSYEQYF.

In DNA, the CDR3 is TGTGCCAGCAGCAGGGGGACAGGACGTAGCAATCAGCCCCAGCATTTT. This gives the protein CASSRGTGRSNQPQHF. The chain carries TRBV21-1 and TRBJ1-5; TRBD1, the table's D call, lacks a check against the DNA. TRBV21-1 is classified as a pseudogene. The CDR3 is 16 residues long.

This rearrangement joins TRBV4-1 to TRBJ2-2; possibly TRBD1 for D (6 bases). Trimming removed 4 bases at V and 6 bases at J, with 18 bases between. Germline loops: CDR1 MGHRA, CDR2 YSYEKL. The CDR3 runs to 16 residues. The CDR3 DNA is TGCGCCAGCAGCCCGCCCCAGGGGAGAAGTCCCGGGGAGCTGTTTTTT. Translated: CASSPPQGRSPGELFF.